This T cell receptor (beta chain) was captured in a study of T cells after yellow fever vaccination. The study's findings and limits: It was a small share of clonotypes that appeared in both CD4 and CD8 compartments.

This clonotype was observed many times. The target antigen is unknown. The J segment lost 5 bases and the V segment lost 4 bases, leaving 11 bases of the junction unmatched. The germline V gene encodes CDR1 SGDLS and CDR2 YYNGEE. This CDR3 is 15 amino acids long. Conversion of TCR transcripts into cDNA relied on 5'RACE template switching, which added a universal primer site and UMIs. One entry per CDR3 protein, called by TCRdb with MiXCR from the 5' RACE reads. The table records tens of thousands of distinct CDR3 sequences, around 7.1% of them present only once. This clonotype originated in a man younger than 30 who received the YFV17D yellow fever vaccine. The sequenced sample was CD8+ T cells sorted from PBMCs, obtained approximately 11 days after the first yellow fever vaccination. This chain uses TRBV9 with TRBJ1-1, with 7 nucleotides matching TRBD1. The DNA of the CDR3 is TGTGCCAGCAGCCTCGGGGGCAGGGGGTTGACTGAAGCTTTCTTT. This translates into CASSLGGRGLTEAFF. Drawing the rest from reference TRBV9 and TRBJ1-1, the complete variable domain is DSGVTQTPKHLITATGQRVTLRCSPRSGDLSVYWYQQSLDQGLQFLIQYYNGEERAKGNILERFSAQQFPDLHSELNLSSLELGDSALYFCASSLGGRGLTEAFFGQGTRLTVV.